The T cell receptor (beta chain) described here comes from a study of cytomegalovirus exposure and HLA in healthy donors. V lost 11 bases and J lost 0, with 14 bases in between. Germline V gene sequence: CDR1 ENHRY, CDR2 SYGVKD. The CDR3 has 13 amino acids. A note on this clone: What it binds is unknown.

Study-wide points: Based on reports, TCR beta sequences accurately predicted HLA-A and HLA-B alleles for most subjects. Some TCR beta chains (more than 150 of them) were listed as cytomegalovirus-associated.

Primers for the PCR totalled 60 Vbeta and 13 Jbeta. Produced via immunoSEQ multiplex PCR; TCRdb's table is partial and in-frame only. The data show approximately 190,000 clones, and the top ten clones hold less than 0.85%. The receptor comes from a boy aged 10-17 years in good health and CMV-seronegative. V is TRBV10-3 and J is TRBJ2-7; D might be TRBD2 (6 bases). Sequenced: PBMCs. The CDR3 here is CAASDGSSYEQYF. The CDR3 bases are TGTGCCGCTTCGGACGGGAGCTCCTACGAGCAGTACTTC.